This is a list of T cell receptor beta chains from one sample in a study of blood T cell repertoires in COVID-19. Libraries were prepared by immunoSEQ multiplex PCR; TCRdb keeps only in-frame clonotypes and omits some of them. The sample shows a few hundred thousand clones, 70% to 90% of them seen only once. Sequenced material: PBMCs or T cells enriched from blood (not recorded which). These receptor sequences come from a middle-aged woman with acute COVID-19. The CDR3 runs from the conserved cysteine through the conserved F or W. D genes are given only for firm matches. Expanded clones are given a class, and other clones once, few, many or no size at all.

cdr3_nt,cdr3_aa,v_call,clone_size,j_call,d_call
TGTGCCACCAGTGGGGTGGGCGCCGGGGAGCTGTTTTTT,CATSGVGAGELFF,TRBV24-1,few,TRBJ2-2,-
TGTGCCAGCAGTTCCGGGACAGGGGACTACGAGCAGTACTTC,CASSSGTGDYEQYF,TRBV28,-,TRBJ2-7,TRBD1
TGTGCCAGCAGCCAAGATAGCCGGGGGTGGGGCAATGAGCAGTTCTTC,CASSQDSRGWGNEQFF,TRBV3-1/TRBV3-2,-,TRBJ2-1,-
TGTGCCAGCAGCTCCAGCGGGAGTAACGATGAGCAGTTCTTC,CASSSSGSNDEQFF,TRBV5-4,few,TRBJ2-1,TRBD2
TGTGCCAGCAGCCAATTGGGAGGGACTAGCGGGAGGGCTGAGCAGTTCTTC,CASSQLGGTSGRAEQFF,TRBV5-6,-,TRBJ2-1,TRBD2
TGTGCCAGCAGCCCCGGGACAGTGGTTACTGAAGCTTTCTTT,CASSPGTVVTEAFF,TRBV7-2,-,TRBJ1-1,TRBD1
TGTGCCAGCTCACTCTTACGACAGGGAGAGGGCGAGCAGTACTTC,CASSLLRQGEGEQYF,TRBV18,-,TRBJ2-7,TRBD1
TGTGCCAGCACTTTGACAGGGTCAAGGCAGCCCCAGCATTTT,CASTLTGSRQPQHF,TRBV16,-,TRBJ1-5,TRBD1
TGTGCCAGCAGTTGGACAGGGGCGCAGGGCTACACCTTC,CASSWTGAQGYTF,TRBV28,-,TRBJ1-2,TRBD1
TGTGCCAGCAGCGTAGATCCCGGGGGCACTGAAGCTTTCTTT,CASSVDPGGTEAFF,TRBV9,few,TRBJ1-1,-
TGTGCCAGCAGTTCCCGGACAGGGAGCGGCTACACCTTC,CASSSRTGSGYTF,TRBV12-3/TRBV12-4,-,TRBJ1-2,TRBD1
TGTGCCAGCATGAAGGAACAGCTTAACACTGAAGCTTTCTTT,CASMKEQLNTEAFF,TRBV27,-,TRBJ1-1,-
TGTGCCAGCAGCTTTACGCCTTGGACTAGGGGTCGGGGCATTCAGTACTTC,CASSFTPWTRGRGIQYF,TRBV6-2/TRBV6-3,-,TRBJ2-4,TRBD2
TGTGCCAGCAGCGCGGGACTAGCGGGAGGCGAGCAGTACTTC,CASSAGLAGGEQYF,TRBV7-9,-,TRBJ2-7,TRBD2
TGTGCCGCCGCCCCCGGGGGGGGCTCAACTGAAGCTTTCTTT,CAAAPGGGSTEAFF,TRBV5-4,-,TRBJ1-1,-
TGTGCCAGCACTCAGTACGGTGCGGTGGCCTACTCCTACAATGAGCAGTTCTTC,CASTQYGAVAYSYNEQFF,TRBV7-9,-,TRBJ2-1,-
TGTGCCAGCAGCCAAGTTTCCAGCGGTACACAAGAGACCCAGTACTTC,CASSQVSSGTQETQYF,TRBV4-2,-,TRBJ2-5,-
TGCGCCAGCAGCCCTGCCCCAGCAGGGAAGAGGTACGAGCAGTACTTC,CASSPAPAGKRYEQYF,TRBV5-1,few,TRBJ2-7,-
TGCGCCAGCAGTTTGGGGGCGAACGAGCAGTACTTC,CASSLGANEQYF,TRBV10-1,-,TRBJ2-7,-
TGTGCCAGCACGGCGTCAGGCTCTGGAAACACCATATATTTT,CASTASGSGNTIYF,TRBV6-6,once,TRBJ1-3,-
TGTGCCAGCAGCCCCGGGACCGGGGAGCTGTTTTTT,CASSPGTGELFF,TRBV9,-,TRBJ2-2,-
TGTGCCAGCAGCTCCCTCGACAGCGTAAACTATGGCTACACCTTC,CASSSLDSVNYGYTF,TRBV28,-,TRBJ1-2,-
TGTGCCAGCAGCTTAAGGAGGGGCGCAGGCTATGGCTACACCTTC,CASSLRRGAGYGYTF,TRBV11-2,-,TRBJ1-2,-
TGCGCCAGCAGCACCTCCGGAAGGACTCATATGAACACTGAAGCTTTCTTT,CASSTSGRTHMNTEAFF,TRBV5-1,-,TRBJ1-1,-
TGTGCCAGCAGCTTACGGGCGCGGGGGGCGATCAATCAGCCCCAGCATTTT,CASSLRARGAINQPQHF,TRBV7-8,-,TRBJ1-5,-